This TCR beta chain was found in a study of cytomegalovirus exposure and HLA in healthy donors. Study observations and caveats: Researchers reported in a later analysis that common viral pathogens appeared linked to several top clusters.

CDR1 and CDR2 from the germline V gene are SGHTA and FQGTGA. Trimming took 1 base from V and 11 from J; bases not matched to a gene: 11. The CDR3 runs to 15 residues. PCR employed 60 Vbeta and 13 Jbeta primers. Clones were read by immunoSEQ multiplex PCR, and TCRdb kept only the in-frame ones, dropping some. The table records around 140,000 clones, roughly 76% of them present only once. Regarding this clone: Antigen unknown.

This TCR was recovered from a woman aged 30 to 39 in good health and CMV-seronegative. Sequencing was done on a sample of PBMCs. This chain connects TRBV7-3 to TRBJ2-3; TRBD2 aligns across 8 bases. For the CDR3, the DNA is TGTGCCAGCAGCTTAAGCCGGGGGGGCTCCCATGGGCAGTATTTT. Translation: CASSLSRGGSHGQYF.